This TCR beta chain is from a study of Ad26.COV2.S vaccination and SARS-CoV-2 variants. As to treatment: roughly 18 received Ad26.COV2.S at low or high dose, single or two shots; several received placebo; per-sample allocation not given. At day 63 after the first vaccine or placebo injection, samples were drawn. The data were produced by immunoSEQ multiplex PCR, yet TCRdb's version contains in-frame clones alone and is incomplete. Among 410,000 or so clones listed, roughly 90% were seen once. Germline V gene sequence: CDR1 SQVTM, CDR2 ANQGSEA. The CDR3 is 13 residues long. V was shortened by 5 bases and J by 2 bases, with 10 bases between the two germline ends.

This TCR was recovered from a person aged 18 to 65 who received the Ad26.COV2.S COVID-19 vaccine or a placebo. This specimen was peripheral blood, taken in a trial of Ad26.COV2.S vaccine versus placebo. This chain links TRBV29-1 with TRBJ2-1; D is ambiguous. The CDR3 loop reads CSVSTPAYNEQFF. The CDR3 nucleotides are TGCAGCGTTTCGACGCCAGCCTACAATGAGCAGTTCTTC.